One T cell receptor beta chain is described in this entry. Germline CDR1 is KGHSH and CDR2 is LQKENI. V trimming: 4 bases; J trimming: 4 bases; junction bases outside the gene matches: 8. The CDR3 is 15 amino acids. Per the study methods: How many nucleated cells were present was estimated from reference gene primer amplification. This table comes from immunoSEQ multiplex PCR, and its TCRdb copy is limited to in-frame clones, with some not included. That table supplies the V and J calls and clone size; D and trimming were determined from the DNA. The sample records approximately 120,000 clones, around four fifths being singletons. Seattle patients were enrolled during active infection and followed longitudinally. The data were taken from a study of blood T cell repertoires in COVID-19. Study-level background: The cDNA or gDNA used as material had been derived from T cells, B-cell-depleted T cells, or PBMCs.

This sequence was found in a man older than 75 with COVID-19, enrolled during active disease. The chain employs TRBV18 and TRBJ2-3; 7 bases are shared with TRBD2. Sequenced sample: peripheral blood. This CDR3 is CASSRGGMMADTQYF. The CDR3 DNA is TGTGCCAGCTCACGGGGGGGAATGATGGCAGATACGCAGTATTTT.